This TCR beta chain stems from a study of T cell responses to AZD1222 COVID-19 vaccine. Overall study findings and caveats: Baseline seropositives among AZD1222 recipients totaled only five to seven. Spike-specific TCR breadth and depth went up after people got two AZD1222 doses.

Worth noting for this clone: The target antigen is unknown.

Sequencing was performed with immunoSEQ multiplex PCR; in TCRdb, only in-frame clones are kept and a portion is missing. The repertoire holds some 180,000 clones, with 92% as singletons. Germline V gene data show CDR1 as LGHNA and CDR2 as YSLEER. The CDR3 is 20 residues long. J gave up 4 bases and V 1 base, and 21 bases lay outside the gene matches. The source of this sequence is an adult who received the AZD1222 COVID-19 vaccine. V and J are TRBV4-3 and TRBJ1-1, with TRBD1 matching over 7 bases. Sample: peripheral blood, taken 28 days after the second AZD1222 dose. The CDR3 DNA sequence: TGCGCCAGCAGCCAAGGACTTTTCCGACAGGGTGCCCCGGGTGGCACTGAAGCTTTCTTT. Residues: CASSQGLFRQGAPGGTEAFF.